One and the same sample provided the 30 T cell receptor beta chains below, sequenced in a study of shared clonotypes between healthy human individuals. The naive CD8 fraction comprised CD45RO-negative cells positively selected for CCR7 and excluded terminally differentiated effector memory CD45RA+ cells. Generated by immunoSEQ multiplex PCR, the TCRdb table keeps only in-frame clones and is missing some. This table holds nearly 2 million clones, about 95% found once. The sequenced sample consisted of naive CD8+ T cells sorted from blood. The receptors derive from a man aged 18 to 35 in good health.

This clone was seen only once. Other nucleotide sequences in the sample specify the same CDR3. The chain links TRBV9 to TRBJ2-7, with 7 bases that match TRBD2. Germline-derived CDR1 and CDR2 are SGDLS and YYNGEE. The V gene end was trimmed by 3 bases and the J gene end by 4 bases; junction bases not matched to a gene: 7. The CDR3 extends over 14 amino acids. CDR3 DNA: TGTGCCAGCAGCGCCGGGGGGTCCGCGTACGAGCAGTACTTC. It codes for CASSAGGSAYEQYF.

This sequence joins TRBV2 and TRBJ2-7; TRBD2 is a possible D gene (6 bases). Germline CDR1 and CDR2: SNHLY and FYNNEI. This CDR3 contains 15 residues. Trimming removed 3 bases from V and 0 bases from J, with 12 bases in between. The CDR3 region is CASSDGSGNSYEQYF. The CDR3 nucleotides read TGTGCCAGCAGTGATGGTAGCGGAAACTCCTACGAGCAGTACTTC.

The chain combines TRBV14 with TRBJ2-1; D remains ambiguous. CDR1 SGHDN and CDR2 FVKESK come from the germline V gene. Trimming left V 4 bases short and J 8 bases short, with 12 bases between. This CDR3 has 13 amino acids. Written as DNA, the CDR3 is TGTGCCAGCAGCCCCGGCCCGCAGCATGAGCAGTTCTTC. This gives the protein CASSPGPQHEQFF.

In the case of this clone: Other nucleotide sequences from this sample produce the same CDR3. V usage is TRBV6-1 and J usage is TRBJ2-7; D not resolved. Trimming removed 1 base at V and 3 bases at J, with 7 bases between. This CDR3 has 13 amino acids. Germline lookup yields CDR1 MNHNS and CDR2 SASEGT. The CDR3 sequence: CASSEGRNYEQYF. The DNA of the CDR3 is TGTGCCAGCAGTGAAGGCAGGAACTACGAGCAGTACTTC.

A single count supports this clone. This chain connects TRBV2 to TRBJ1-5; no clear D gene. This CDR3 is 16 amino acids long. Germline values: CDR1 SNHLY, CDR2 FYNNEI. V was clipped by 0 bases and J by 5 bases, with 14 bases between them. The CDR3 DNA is TGTGCCAGCAGTGAAGCAACAGCAGACGCGGATCAGCCCCAGCATTTT. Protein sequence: CASSEATADADQPQHF.

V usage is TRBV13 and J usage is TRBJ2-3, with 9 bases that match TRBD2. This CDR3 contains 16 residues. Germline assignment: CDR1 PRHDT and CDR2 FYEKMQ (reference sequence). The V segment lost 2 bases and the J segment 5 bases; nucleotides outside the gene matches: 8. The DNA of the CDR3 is TGTGCCAGCAGCTTAAAGGCGGGAGGGCAGAAAGATACGCAGTATTTT. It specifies CASSLKAGGQKDTQYF.

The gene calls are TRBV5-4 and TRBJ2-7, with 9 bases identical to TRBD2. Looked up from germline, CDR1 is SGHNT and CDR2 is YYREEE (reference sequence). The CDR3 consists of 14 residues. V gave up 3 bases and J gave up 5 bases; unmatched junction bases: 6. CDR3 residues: CASSYSGSVDEQYF. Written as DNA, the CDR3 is TGTGCCAGCAGCTATAGCGGGAGTGTCGACGAGCAGTACTTC.

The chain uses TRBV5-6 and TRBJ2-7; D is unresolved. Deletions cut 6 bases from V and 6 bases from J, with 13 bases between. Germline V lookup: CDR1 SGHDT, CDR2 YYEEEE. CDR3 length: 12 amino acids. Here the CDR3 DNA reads TGTGCCAGCATGGCAGAACGCGGCGAGCAGTACTTC. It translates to CASMAERGEQYF.

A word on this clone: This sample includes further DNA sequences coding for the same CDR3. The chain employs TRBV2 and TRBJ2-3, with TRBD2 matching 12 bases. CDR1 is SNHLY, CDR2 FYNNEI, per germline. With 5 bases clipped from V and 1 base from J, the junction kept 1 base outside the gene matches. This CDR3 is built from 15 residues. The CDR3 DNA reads TGTGCCAGCAGTAGACTAGCGGGGGGCACAGATACGCAGTATTTT. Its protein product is CASSRLAGGTDTQYF.

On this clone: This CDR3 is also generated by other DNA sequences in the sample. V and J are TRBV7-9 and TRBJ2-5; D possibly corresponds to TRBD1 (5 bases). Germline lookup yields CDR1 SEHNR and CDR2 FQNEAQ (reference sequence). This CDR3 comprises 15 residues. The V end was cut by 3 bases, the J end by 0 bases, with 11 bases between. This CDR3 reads CASSFPRADQETQYF. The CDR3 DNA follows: TGTGCCAGCAGCTTCCCCAGGGCTGACCAAGAGACCCAGTACTTC.

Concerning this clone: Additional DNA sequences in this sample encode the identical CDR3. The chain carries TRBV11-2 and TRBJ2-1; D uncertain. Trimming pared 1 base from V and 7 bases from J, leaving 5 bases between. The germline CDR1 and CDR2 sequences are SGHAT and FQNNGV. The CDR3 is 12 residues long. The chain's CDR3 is CASSLAVNEQFF. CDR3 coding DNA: TGTGCCAGCAGCTTAGCCGTTAATGAGCAGTTCTTC.

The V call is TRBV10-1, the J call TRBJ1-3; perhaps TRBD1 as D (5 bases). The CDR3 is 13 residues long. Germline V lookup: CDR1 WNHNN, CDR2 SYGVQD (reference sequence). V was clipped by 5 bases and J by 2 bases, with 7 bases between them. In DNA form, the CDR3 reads TGCGCCAGCAGTCAGGGAACTGGAAACACCATATATTTT. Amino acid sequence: CASSQGTGNTIYF.

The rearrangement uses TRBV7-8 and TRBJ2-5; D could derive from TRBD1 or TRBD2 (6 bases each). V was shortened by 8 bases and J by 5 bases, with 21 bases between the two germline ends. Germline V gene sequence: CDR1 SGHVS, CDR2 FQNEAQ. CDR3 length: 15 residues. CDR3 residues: CASSYFTGGGETQYF. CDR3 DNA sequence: TGTGCCAGCTCCTATTTCACCGGGGGCGGGGAGACCCAGTACTTC.

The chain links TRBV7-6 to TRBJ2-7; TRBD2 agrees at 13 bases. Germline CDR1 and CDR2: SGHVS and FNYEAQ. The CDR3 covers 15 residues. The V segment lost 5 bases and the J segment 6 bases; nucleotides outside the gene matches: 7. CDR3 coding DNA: TGTGCCAGCAGCAAACTAGCGGGAGGGCTCTCCGAGCAGTACTTC. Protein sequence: CASSKLAGGLSEQYF.

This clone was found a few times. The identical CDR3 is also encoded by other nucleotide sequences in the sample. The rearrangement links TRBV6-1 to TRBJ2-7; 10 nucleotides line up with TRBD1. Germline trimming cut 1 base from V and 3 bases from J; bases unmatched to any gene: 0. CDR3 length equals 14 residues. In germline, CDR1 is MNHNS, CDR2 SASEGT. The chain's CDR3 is CASSEGTGGYEQYF. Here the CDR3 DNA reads TGTGCCAGCAGTGAAGGGACAGGGGGCTACGAGCAGTACTTC.

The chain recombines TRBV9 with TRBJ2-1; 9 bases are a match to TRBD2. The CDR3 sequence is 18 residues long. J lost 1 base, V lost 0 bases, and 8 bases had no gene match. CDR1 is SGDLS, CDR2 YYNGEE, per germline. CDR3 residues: CASSVEASGVSSYNEQFF. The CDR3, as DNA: TGTGCCAGCAGCGTAGAAGCTAGCGGGGTGAGTTCCTACAATGAGCAGTTCTTC.

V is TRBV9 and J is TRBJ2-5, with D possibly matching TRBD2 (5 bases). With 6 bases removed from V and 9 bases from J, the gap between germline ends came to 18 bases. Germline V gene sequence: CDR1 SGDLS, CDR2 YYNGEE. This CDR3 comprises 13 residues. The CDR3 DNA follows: TGTGCCAGCACCTCGGCGGGCGAGAGGGCCCAGTACTTC. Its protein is CASTSAGERAQYF.

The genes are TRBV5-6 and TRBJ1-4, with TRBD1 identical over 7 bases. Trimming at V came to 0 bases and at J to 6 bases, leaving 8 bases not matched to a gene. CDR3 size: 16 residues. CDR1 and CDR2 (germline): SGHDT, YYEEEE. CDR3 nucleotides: TGTGCCAGCAGCTTGGGGCCCGGGACAGATGATGAAAAACTGTTTTTT. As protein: CASSLGPGTDDEKLFF.

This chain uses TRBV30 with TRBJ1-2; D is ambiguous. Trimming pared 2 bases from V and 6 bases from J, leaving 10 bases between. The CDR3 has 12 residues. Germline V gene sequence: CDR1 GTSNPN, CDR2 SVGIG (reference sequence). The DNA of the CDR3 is TGTGCCTGGAGTCCCCAAGACCATGGCTACACCTTC. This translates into CAWSPQDHGYTF.

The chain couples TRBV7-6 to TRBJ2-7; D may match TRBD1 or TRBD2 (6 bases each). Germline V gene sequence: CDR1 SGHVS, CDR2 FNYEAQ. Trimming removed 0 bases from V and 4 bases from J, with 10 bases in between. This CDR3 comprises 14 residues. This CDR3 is CASSLAGGLYEQYF. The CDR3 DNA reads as TGTGCCAGCAGCTTAGCGGGGGGCTTGTACGAGCAGTACTTC.

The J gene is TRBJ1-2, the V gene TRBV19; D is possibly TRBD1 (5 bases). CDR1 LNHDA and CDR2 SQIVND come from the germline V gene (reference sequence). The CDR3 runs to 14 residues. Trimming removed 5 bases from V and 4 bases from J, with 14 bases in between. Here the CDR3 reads CASSSMGGSYGYTF. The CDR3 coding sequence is TGTGCCAGTAGTTCGATGGGGGGGTCCTATGGCTACACCTTC.

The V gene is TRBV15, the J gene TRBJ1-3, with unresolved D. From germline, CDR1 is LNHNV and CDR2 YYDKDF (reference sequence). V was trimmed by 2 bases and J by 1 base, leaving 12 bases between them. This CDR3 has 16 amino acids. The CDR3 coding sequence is TGTGCCACCAGCAGACTCAGTGACCTTTCTGGAAACACCATATATTTT. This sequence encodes CATSRLSDLSGNTIYF.

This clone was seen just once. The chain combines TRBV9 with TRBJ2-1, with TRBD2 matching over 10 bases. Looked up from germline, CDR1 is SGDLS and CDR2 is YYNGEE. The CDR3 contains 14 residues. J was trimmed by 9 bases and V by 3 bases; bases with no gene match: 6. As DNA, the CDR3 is TGTGCCAGCAGCGCTAGCGGGAGTAGGGGTGAGCAGTTCTTC. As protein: CASSASGSRGEQFF.

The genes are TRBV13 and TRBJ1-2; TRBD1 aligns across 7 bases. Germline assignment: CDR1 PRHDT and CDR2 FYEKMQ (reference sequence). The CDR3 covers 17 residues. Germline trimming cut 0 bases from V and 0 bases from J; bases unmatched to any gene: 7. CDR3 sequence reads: CASSLGAGGMTNYGYTF. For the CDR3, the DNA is TGTGCCAGCAGCTTAGGGGCAGGGGGAATGACTAACTATGGCTACACCTTC.

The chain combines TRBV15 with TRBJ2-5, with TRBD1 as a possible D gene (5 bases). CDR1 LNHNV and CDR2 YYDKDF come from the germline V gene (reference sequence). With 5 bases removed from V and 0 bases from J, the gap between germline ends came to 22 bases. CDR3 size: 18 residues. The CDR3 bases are TGTGCCACCAGCCGATACATTGACAGACCCAAATACCAAGAGACCCAGTACTTC. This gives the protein CATSRYIDRPKYQETQYF.

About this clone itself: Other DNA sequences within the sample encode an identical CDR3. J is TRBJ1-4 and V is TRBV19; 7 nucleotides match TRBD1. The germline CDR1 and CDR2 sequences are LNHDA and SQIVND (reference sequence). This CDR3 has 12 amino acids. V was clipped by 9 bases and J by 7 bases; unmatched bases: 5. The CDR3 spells CASRQGGEKLFF. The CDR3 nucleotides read TGTGCCAGCCGACAGGGCGGTGAAAAACTGTTTTTT.

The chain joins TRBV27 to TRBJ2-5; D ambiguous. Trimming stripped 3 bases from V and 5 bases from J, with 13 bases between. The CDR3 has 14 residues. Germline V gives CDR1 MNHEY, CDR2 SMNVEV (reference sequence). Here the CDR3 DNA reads TGTGCCAGCAGTTTGGTTTTCGGGTCGGAGACCCAGTACTTC. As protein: CASSLVFGSETQYF.

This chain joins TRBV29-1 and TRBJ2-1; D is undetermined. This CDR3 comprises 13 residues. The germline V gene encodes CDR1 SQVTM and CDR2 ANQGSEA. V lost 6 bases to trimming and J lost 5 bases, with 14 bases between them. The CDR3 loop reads CSVGLSRDNEQFF. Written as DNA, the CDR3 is TGCAGCGTCGGGCTTAGCCGGGACAATGAGCAGTTCTTC.

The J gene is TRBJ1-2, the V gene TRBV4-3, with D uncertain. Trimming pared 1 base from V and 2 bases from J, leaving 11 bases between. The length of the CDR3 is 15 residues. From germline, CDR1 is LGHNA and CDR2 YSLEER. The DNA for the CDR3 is TGCGCCAGCAGCCAAGGGACCGGCGGAAACTATGGCTACACCTTC. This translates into CASSQGTGGNYGYTF.

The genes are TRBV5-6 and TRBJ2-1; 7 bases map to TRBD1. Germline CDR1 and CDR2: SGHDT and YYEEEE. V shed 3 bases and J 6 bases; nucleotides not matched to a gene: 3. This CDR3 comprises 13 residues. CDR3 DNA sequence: TGTGCCAGCAGCTCGGACAGGCCCAATGAGCAGTTCTTC. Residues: CASSSDRPNEQFF.